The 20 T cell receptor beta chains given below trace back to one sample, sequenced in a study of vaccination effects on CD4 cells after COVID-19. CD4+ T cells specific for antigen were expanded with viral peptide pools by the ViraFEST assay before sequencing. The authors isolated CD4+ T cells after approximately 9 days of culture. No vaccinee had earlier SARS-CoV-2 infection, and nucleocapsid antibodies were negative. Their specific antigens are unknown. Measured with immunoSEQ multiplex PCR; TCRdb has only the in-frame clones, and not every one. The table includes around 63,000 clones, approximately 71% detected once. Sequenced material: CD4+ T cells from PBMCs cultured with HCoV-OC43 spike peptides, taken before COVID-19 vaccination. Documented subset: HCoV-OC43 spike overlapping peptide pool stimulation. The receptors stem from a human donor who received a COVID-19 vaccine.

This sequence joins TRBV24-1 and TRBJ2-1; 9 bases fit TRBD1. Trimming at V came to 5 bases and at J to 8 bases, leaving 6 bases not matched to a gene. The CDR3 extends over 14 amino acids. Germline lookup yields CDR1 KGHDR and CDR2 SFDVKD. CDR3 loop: CATSGWGQGYEQFF. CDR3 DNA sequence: TGTGCCACCAGTGGTTGGGGACAGGGTTATGAGCAGTTCTTC.

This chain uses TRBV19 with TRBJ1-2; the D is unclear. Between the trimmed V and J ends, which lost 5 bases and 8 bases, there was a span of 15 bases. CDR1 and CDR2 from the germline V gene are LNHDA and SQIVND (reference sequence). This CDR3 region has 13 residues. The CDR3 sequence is CASSPTSSRGYTF. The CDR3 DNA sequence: TGTGCCAGTAGTCCTACCTCTTCTCGCGGCTACACCTTC.

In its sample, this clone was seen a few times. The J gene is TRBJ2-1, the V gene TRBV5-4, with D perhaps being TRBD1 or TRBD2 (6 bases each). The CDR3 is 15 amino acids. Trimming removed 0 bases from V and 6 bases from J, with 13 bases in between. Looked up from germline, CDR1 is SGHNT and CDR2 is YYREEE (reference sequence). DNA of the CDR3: TGTGCCAGCAGCTTGGGGGGGGCCGAGTTCAATGAGCAGTTCTTC. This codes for CASSLGGAEFNEQFF.

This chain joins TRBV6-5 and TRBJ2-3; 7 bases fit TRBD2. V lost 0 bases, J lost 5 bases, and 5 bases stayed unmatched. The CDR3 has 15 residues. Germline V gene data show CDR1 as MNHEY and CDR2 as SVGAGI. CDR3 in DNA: TGTGCCAGCAGTTACTCGGGGGGGGGTATAGATACGCAGTATTTT. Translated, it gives CASSYSGGGIDTQYF.

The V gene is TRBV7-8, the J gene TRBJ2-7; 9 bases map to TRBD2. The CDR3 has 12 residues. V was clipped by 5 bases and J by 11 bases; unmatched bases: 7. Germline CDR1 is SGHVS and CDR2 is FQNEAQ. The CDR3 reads CASSQGTSRKYV. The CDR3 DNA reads TGTGCCAGCAGCCAAGGGACTAGCCGAAAGTACGTC.

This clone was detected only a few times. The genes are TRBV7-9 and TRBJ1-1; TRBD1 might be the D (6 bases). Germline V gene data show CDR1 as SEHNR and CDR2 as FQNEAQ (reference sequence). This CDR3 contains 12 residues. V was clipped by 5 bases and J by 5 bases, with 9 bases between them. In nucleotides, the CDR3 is TGTGCCAGCAGCCGTCAGGGGACTGAAGCTTTCTTT. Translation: CASSRQGTEAFF.

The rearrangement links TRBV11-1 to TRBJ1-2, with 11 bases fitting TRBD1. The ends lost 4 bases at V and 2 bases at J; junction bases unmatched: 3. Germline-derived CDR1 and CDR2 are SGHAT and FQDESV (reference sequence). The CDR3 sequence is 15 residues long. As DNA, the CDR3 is TGTGCCAGCAGCTCCCGGGACAGGGGGAACTATGGCTACACCTTC. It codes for CASSSRDRGNYGYTF.

DNA of the CDR3: TGTGCCAGTAGTATCAGACACCTCACAACCGGGGGTAATGAGCAGTTCTTC. Translated, it gives CASSIRHLTTGGNEQFF. This chain uses TRBV19 with TRBJ2-1; the D gene is possibly TRBD2 (6 bases). The CDR3 has 17 amino acids. Germline CDR1 and CDR2: LNHDA and SQIVND (reference sequence). Trimming stripped 3 bases from V and 7 bases from J, with 22 bases between.

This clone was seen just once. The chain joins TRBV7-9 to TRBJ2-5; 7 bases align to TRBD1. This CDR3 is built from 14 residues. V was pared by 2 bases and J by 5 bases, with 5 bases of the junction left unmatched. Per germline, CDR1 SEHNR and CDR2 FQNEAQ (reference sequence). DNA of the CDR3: TGTGCCAGCAGCTTATCGGGGACAGAGGAGACCCAGTACTTC. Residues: CASSLSGTEETQYF.

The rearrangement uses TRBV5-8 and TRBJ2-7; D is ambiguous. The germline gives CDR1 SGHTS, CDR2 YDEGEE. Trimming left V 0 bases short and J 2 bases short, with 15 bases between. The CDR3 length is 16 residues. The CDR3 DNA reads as TGTGCCAGCAGCTTGGCCTGGGTGGACCCTACCTACGAGCAGTACGTC. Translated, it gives CASSLAWVDPTYEQYV.

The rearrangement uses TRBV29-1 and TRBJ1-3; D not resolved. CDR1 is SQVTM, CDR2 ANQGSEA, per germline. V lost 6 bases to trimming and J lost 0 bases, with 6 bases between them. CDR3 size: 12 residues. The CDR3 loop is CSVNPSGNTIYF. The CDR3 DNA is TGCAGCGTCAACCCCTCTGGAAACACCATATATTTT.

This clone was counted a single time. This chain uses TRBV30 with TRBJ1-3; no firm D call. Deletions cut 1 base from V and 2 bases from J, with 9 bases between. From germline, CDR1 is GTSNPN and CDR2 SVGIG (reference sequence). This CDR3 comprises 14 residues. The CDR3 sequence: CAWSEGNPGNTIYF. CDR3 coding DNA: TGTGCCTGGAGTGAGGGTAACCCTGGAAACACCATATATTTT.

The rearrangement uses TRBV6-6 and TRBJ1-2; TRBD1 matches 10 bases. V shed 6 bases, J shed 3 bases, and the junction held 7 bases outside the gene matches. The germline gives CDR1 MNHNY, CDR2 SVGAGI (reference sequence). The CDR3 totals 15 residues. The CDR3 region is CASRPGTGEDYGYTF. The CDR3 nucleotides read TGTGCCAGCAGGCCCGGGACAGGGGAAGACTATGGCTACACCTTC.

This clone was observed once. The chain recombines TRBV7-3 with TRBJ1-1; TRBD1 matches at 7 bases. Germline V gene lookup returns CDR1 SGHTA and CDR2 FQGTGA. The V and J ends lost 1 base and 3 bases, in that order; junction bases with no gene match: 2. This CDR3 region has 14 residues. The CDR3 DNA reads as TGTGCCAGCAGCTTAAAGGGGGCCTACACTGAAGCTTTCTTT. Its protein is CASSLKGAYTEAFF.

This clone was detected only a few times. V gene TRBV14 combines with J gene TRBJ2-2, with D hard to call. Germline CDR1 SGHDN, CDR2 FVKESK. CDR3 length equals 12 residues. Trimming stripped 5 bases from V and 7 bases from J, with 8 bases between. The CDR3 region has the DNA TGTGCCAGCAGCAACATAGGCGGGGAGCTGTTTTTT. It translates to CASSNIGGELFF.

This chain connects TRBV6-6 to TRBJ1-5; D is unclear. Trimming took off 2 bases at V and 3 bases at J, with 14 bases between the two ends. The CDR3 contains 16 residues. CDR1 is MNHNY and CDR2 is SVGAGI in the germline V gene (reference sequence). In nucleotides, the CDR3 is TGTGCCAGCAGTTACCCCCCGGTGGGGAACAATCAGCCCCAGCATTTT. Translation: CASSYPPVGNNQPQHF.

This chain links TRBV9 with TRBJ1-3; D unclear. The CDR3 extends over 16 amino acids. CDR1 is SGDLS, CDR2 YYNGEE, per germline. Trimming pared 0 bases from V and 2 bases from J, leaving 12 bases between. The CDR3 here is CASSVGGFTAGNTIYF. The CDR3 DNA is TGTGCCAGCAGCGTAGGGGGTTTTACCGCTGGAAACACCATATATTTT.

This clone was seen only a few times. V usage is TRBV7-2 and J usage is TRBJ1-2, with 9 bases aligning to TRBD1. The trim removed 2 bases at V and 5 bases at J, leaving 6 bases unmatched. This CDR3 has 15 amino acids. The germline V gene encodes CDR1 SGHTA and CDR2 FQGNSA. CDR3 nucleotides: TGTGCCAGCAGCTTATCCACAGGGGGCAATTATGGCTACACCTTC. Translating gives CASSLSTGGNYGYTF.

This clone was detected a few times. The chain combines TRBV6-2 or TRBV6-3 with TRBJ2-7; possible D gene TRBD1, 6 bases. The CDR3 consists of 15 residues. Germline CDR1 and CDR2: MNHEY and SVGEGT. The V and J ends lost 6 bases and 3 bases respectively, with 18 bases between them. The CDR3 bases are TGTGCCAGCAGCCGAGGGGGATCCCTCCTCTACGAGCAGTACGTC. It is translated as CASSRGGSLLYEQYV.

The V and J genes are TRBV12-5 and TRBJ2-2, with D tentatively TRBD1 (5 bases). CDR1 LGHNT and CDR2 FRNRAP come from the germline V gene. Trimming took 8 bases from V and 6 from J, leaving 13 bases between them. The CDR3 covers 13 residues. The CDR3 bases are TGTGCTAGTTGCCCCAGGGCCCCCGGGGAGCTGTTTTTT. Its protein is CASCPRAPGELFF. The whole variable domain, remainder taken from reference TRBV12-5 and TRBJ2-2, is DARVTQTPRHKVTEMGQEVTMRCQPILGHNTVFWYRQTMMQGLELLAYFRNRAPLDDSGMPKDRFSAEMPDATLATLKIQPSEPRDSAVYFCASCPRAPGELFFGEGSRLTVL.